A selection of T cell receptor beta chains follows, all from one sample in a study of blood T cell repertoires in COVID-19. The assay was immunoSEQ multiplex PCR, and TCRdb's table has in-frame clones only and misses some. Of around 94,000 clones listed, roughly 80% were seen once; the top ten hold over 15%. What was sequenced was peripheral blood. Receptor source: a human donor in a cohort sampled during active COVID-19. Both conserved end residues are part of each CDR3. Each record gives: V gene, D gene, J gene, CDR3 protein. The D gene is left open where the match is weak.

v_gene: TRBV29-1; d_gene: .; j_gene: TRBJ2-3; CDR3aa: CSAGGRDTDTQYF
v_gene: TRBV11-3; d_gene: .; j_gene: TRBJ2-3; CDR3aa: CASSQEGSTDTQYF
v_gene: TRBV6-5; d_gene: TRBD1; j_gene: TRBJ1-2; CDR3aa: CASSYSGQGIGYGYTF
v_gene: TRBV18; d_gene: .; j_gene: TRBJ2-7; CDR3aa: CASSPPVSYEQYF
v_gene: TRBV4-1; d_gene: .; j_gene: TRBJ2-7; CDR3aa: CASSQGGGPTYEQYF
v_gene: TRBV7-2; d_gene: TRBD2; j_gene: TRBJ2-3; CDR3aa: CASSLMGGRFGGETDTQYF
v_gene: TRBV29-1; d_gene: TRBD1; j_gene: TRBJ1-1; CDR3aa: CSVSGQGVYEAFF
v_gene: TRBV29-1; d_gene: .; j_gene: TRBJ2-2; CDR3aa: CSVEILNTGELFF
v_gene: TRBV9; d_gene: .; j_gene: TRBJ2-7; CDR3aa: CASSVVGGREQYF
v_gene: TRBV7-2; d_gene: .; j_gene: TRBJ1-2; CDR3aa: CASSEGQNYGYTF
v_gene: TRBV7-9; d_gene: TRBD2; j_gene: TRBJ2-7; CDR3aa: CASSRTSGSYEQYF
v_gene: TRBV5-4; d_gene: .; j_gene: TRBJ1-6; CDR3aa: CASSLARQLPSSYNSPLHF
v_gene: TRBV15; d_gene: .; j_gene: TRBJ2-7; CDR3aa: CATSVAGGHYEQYF
v_gene: TRBV19; d_gene: .; j_gene: TRBJ2-6; CDR3aa: CASIPGRGPGANVLTF
v_gene: TRBV6-6; d_gene: TRBD1; j_gene: TRBJ1-4; CDR3aa: CASSRYGTGNEKLFF
v_gene: TRBV6-1; d_gene: .; j_gene: TRBJ1-5; CDR3aa: CASSDVGGDQPQHF
v_gene: TRBV19; d_gene: .; j_gene: TRBJ1-6; CDR3aa: CASSLRDRMENSPLHF
v_gene: TRBV28; d_gene: TRBD2; j_gene: TRBJ2-3; CDR3aa: CASMGREAGADTQYF
v_gene: TRBV30; d_gene: .; j_gene: TRBJ1-3; CDR3aa: CAWRGQRTAGNTIYF
v_gene: TRBV7-2; d_gene: TRBD1; j_gene: TRBJ1-5; CDR3aa: CASSPASTGRNSNQPQHF
v_gene: TRBV7-9; d_gene: TRBD1; j_gene: TRBJ2-7; CDR3aa: CASSFQTGSTYEQYF
v_gene: TRBV28; d_gene: .; j_gene: TRBJ1-2; CDR3aa: CASSLAGYGYTF
v_gene: TRBV7-2; d_gene: TRBD1; j_gene: TRBJ1-2; CDR3aa: CASSLGRTGVYGYTF
v_gene: TRBV4-1; d_gene: TRBD2; j_gene: TRBJ2-6; CDR3aa: CASSQDHTSGNYGANVLTF
v_gene: TRBV4-1; d_gene: TRBD2; j_gene: TRBJ2-4; CDR3aa: CASSQGLAGAAAKNIQYF
v_gene: TRBV6-5; d_gene: .; j_gene: TRBJ1-2; CDR3aa: CASYYDFYGYTF
v_gene: TRBV2; d_gene: TRBD1; j_gene: TRBJ2-7; CDR3aa: CASISGQGAIYEQYF
v_gene: TRBV3-1/TRBV3-2; d_gene: TRBD2; j_gene: TRBJ2-1; CDR3aa: CASSHQGLAGGNEQFF
v_gene: TRBV11-2; d_gene: .; j_gene: TRBJ2-7; CDR3aa: CASSLASGSYEQYF
v_gene: TRBV10-3; d_gene: .; j_gene: TRBJ2-7; CDR3aa: CAISESSAEKSEQYF
v_gene: TRBV2; d_gene: .; j_gene: TRBJ1-1; CDR3aa: CASRGRAWEEAFF
v_gene: TRBV19; d_gene: .; j_gene: TRBJ2-3; CDR3aa: CASSMNRVKDTQYF
v_gene: TRBV18; d_gene: TRBD1; j_gene: TRBJ2-7; CDR3aa: CASSPSQGAVYEQYF
v_gene: TRBV28; d_gene: TRBD2; j_gene: TRBJ2-1; CDR3aa: CASSRTSPIRQFF
v_gene: TRBV10-3; d_gene: TRBD1; j_gene: TRBJ1-4; CDR3aa: CAISEAGTGDEKLFF
v_gene: TRBV29-1; d_gene: TRBD1; j_gene: TRBJ1-2; CDR3aa: CSVEPTFGQGRIHTF
v_gene: TRBV5-6; d_gene: TRBD2; j_gene: TRBJ2-1; CDR3aa: CASSFQGLAGVSNEQFF
v_gene: TRBV5-1; d_gene: TRBD1; j_gene: TRBJ2-7; CDR3aa: CASSLTGTGVYEQYF
v_gene: TRBV18; d_gene: .; j_gene: TRBJ1-5; CDR3aa: CASSPDSPGGNQPQHF
v_gene: TRBV18; d_gene: TRBD2; j_gene: TRBJ2-7; CDR3aa: CASSLRREDEQYF